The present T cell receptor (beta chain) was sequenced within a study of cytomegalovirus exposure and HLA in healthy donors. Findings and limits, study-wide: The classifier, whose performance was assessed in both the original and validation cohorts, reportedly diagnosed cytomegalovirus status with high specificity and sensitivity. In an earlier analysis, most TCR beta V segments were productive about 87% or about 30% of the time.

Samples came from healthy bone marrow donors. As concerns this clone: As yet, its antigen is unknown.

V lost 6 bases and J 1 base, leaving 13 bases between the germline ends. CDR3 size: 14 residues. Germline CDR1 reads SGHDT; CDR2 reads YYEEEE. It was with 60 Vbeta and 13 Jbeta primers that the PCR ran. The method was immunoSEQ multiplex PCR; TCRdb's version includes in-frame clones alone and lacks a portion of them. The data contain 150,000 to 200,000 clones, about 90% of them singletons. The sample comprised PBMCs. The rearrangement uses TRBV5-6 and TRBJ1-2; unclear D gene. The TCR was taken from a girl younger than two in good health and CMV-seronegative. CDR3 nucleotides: TGTGCCAGCATCACTGGACTGCTTAACTATGGCTACACCTTC. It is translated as CASITGLLNYGYTF.